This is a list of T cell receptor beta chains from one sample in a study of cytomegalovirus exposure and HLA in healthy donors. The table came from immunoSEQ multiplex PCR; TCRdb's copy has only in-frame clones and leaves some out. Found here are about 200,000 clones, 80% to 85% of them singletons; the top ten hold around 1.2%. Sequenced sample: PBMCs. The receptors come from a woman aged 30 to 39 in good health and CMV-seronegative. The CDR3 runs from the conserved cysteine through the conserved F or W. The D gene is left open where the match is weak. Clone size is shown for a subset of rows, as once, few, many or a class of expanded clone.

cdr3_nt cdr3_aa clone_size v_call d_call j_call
TGTGCCAGCAGCTTTGGTTATTCTACAGGGGGCTCGGGGCAGCCCCAGCATTTT CASSFGYSTGGSGQPQHF - TRBV5-6 TRBD1 TRBJ1-5
TGTGCCAGCAGCGTAGCTCCAGGCTGGGGAAACACCATATATTTT CASSVAPGWGNTIYF few TRBV9 - TRBJ1-3
TGTGCCAGCAGCCCGCAGGGGGCCTACGAGCAGTACTTC CASSPQGAYEQYF - TRBV5-5 TRBD1 TRBJ2-7
TGTGCCAGTTTGAGGGAAGAAGGCTTTAATCAGCCCCAGCATTTT CASLREEGFNQPQHF - TRBV19 - TRBJ1-5
TGTGCCAGCAGTTTTTGGACTAGCGGGTCCACCGGGGAGCTGTTTTTT CASSFWTSGSTGELFF - TRBV6-5 TRBD2 TRBJ2-2
TGCAGCGACAGGGGCACCCCTATTGAAGCTTTCTTT CSDRGTPIEAFF - TRBV29-1 TRBD1 TRBJ1-1
TGTGCCAGCTCACTCCGGACAGTTAATCAGGAGCTGTTTTTT CASSLRTVNQELFF - TRBV18 - TRBJ2-2
TGTGCCAGTAGTATTGGAGACCACTCCTACGAGCAGTACTTC CASSIGDHSYEQYF - TRBV19 - TRBJ2-7
TGCGCCAGCAGCCCGCAGACAGGGTTGTCCGCAACTAACTATGGCTACACCTTC CASSPQTGLSATNYGYTF - TRBV5-1 TRBD1 TRBJ1-2
TGTGCCAGCAGTTTTTTTCGTGTGGGTAGCGGGAGGAGCACAGATACGCAGTATTTT CASSFFRVGSGRSTDTQYF - TRBV27 TRBD2 TRBJ2-3
TGTGCCAGCAAGATAGACAGGTACCAAGAGACCCAGTACTTC CASKIDRYQETQYF once TRBV2 - TRBJ2-5
TGCGCCAGCAGCCAAGATGTGAGACAGGGGAGCACCGGGGAGCTGTTTTTT CASSQDVRQGSTGELFF - TRBV4-1 TRBD1 TRBJ2-2
TGTGCCAGCAGCGTTGGGAGTAGGACAGGGAACACTGAAGCTTTCTTT CASSVGSRTGNTEAFF - TRBV9 TRBD1 TRBJ1-1
TGTGCCATCAGTGGGGCGATCCCGTATGGCTACACCTTC CAISGAIPYGYTF - TRBV10-3 - TRBJ1-2
TGTGCCAGCAGTGTGGACAGGGTTGGAGGCTACACCTTC CASSVDRVGGYTF - TRBV6-1 TRBD1 TRBJ1-2
TGTGCCAGCTCACCCAACAGGGGGCATTCACCCCTCCACTTT CASSPNRGHSPLHF few TRBV18 TRBD1 TRBJ1-6
TGCGCCAGCAGCCCCGGACAGGTTGGAGCTTATAATTCACCCCTCCACTTT CASSPGQVGAYNSPLHF - TRBV5-1 TRBD1 TRBJ1-6
TGTGCCAGCATCGGACAGGGGGCCACTGAAGCTTTCTTT CASIGQGATEAFF few TRBV6-6 TRBD1 TRBJ1-1
TGTGCCAGCAGTTTACGGGCCGGGGGAGTCTCCTACGAGCAGTACTTC CASSLRAGGVSYEQYF - TRBV27 - TRBJ2-7
TGTGCCAGCTCACCAGCAGGGCCATATTTCAATCAGCCCCAGCATTTT CASSPAGPYFNQPQHF few TRBV18 - TRBJ1-5
TGTGCCAGCAGTGAAAGCGGGACAGGGGGCCCTAGCTCCTACAATGAGCAGTTCTTC CASSESGTGGPSSYNEQFF once TRBV6-1 TRBD1 TRBJ2-1
TGTGCCACCAGCAGAGGACAGGGGGCAGGCAATGAGCAGTTCTTC CATSRGQGAGNEQFF - TRBV15 TRBD1 TRBJ2-1
TGCGCCAGCCAGGGACAGTTTACTGAAGCTTTCTTT CASQGQFTEAFF few TRBV5-1 TRBD1 TRBJ1-1
TGCGCCAGCAGCTTCGCAGTCCTTCAAGAGACCCAGTACTTC CASSFAVLQETQYF - TRBV5-1 - TRBJ2-5
TGTGCCAGCAGCTCCCGGGACAGGGCTGGTAGCACTGAAGCTTTCTTT CASSSRDRAGSTEAFF - TRBV28 TRBD1 TRBJ1-1
TGCGCCAGCAGTGGACTAGGGAGTGGCCACGAGCAGTACTTC CASSGLGSGHEQYF - TRBV10-2 - TRBJ2-7
TGTGCCAGCAGTTCCGCCGGGACAGGGACCTACAATGAGCAGTTCTTC CASSSAGTGTYNEQFF few TRBV6-6 TRBD1 TRBJ2-1
TGCGCCAGCAGCCCCGGGGGGGCGGGCTACGAGCAGTACTTC CASSPGGAGYEQYF - TRBV5-1 TRBD2 TRBJ2-7
TGCGCCAGCAGCCATCTGGGGGGAGGTGGGAACACCGGGGAGCTGTTTTTT CASSHLGGGGNTGELFF - TRBV4-1 - TRBJ2-2
TGTGCCACCAGCGGAGGGGGAGGGATGAACACTGAAGCTTTCTTT CATSGGGGMNTEAFF - TRBV15 - TRBJ1-1
TGCGCCAGCAGCCAAGGGACTAGATTGAACACCGGGGAGCTGTTTTTT CASSQGTRLNTGELFF - TRBV4-1 TRBD2 TRBJ2-2
TGTGCCAGCAGTTTGGACAGAGCCTATGGCTACACCTTC CASSLDRAYGYTF - TRBV27 - TRBJ1-2
TGTGCCAGCAGCCCGGGGAGAGGGGGAAACACCATATATTTT CASSPGRGGNTIYF - TRBV5-5 - TRBJ1-3
TGTGCCAGCAGCCCAACTCGGGACAGATCTCATCAGCCCCAGCATTTT CASSPTRDRSHQPQHF - TRBV5-4 TRBD1 TRBJ1-5
TGTGCCAGCAGCTTAGCAGGTCCGGCGGGGGGCGAGACCCAGTACTTC CASSLAGPAGGETQYF - TRBV7-9 TRBD2 TRBJ2-5
TGTGCCAGCAGTGACTTCTGGGCAGCCGAAGCTTTCTTT CASSDFWAAEAFF - TRBV2 - TRBJ1-1
TGTGCTAGTGGTTTGGTACTCGGGAGAAACACTGAAGCTTTCTTT CASGLVLGRNTEAFF - TRBV12-5 - TRBJ1-1
TGTGCCAGCAGCGCCGAGGAGATTAGCGGGAGCAGAGAGACCCAGTACTTC CASSAEEISGSRETQYF - TRBV9 TRBD2 TRBJ2-5
TGTGCCAGCAACCCGGCCGGGAGTTTGGAGACCCAGTACTTC CASNPAGSLETQYF - TRBV27 - TRBJ2-5
TGCGCCAGCAGCTTGCCCGGCAGGGGAGAGACCCAGTACTTC CASSLPGRGETQYF - TRBV5-1 - TRBJ2-5
TGTGCCAGCAGCGATTCCGGGACAGGCGCGAGGGAGCAGTACTTC CASSDSGTGAREQYF - TRBV2 TRBD1 TRBJ2-7
TGCGCCAGCAGTGAATCCAGCGGGAGGGCCACAGATACGCAGTATTTT CASSESSGRATDTQYF - TRBV10-1 TRBD2 TRBJ2-3
TGCAGCGTTGGACAGGGAAGACAGCCCCAGCATTTT CSVGQGRQPQHF few TRBV29-1 TRBD1 TRBJ1-5
TGTGCCAGCAGCTTATTACGGGAACTCCGAAAAGAGACCCAGTACTTC CASSLLRELRKETQYF - TRBV7-6 - TRBJ2-5
TGTGCCAGTAGTACTGACAGGGACGGGCAGTTCTTC CASSTDRDGQFF - TRBV19 TRBD1 TRBJ2-1
TGTGCCAGCAGCTTCTCGGGATCCGAAAAACTGTTTTTT CASSFSGSEKLFF once TRBV11-2 - TRBJ1-4
TGTGCCTGGAGGCCAGCGGTCCAGACTGAAGCTTTCTTT CAWRPAVQTEAFF - TRBV30 - TRBJ1-1
TGCGCCAGCAGTCTGACCAGACTAGGAAACAATGAGCAGTTCTTC CASSLTRLGNNEQFF - TRBV5-1 - TRBJ2-1
TGTGCCAGTAGCCAGGGTTCTGGAAACACCATATATTTT CASSQGSGNTIYF few TRBV19 - TRBJ1-3
TGCGCCAGCAGAGGGGGCGTAGGATACACAGATACGCAGTATTTT CASRGGVGYTDTQYF - TRBV23-1 TRBD1 TRBJ2-3
TGTGCCAGCAGCTTACTAGCGGGCCCCGGGACCCAGTACTTC CASSLLAGPGTQYF - TRBV7-7 TRBD2 TRBJ2-5
TGTGCCAGCAGCTTGGGACAGGGAGCGCTTCGCAATGAGCAGTTCTTC CASSLGQGALRNEQFF - TRBV5-6 TRBD1 TRBJ2-1
TGTGCCAGCAGCTTAGAATCGACAGGGATTGGCTACACCTTC CASSLESTGIGYTF once TRBV7-6 TRBD1 TRBJ1-2
TGTGCCAGCAGGGCACAGGGAACAGGAAACACCATATATTTT CASRAQGTGNTIYF - TRBV27 - TRBJ1-3